This T cell receptor (beta chain) derives from a study of cytomegalovirus exposure and HLA in healthy donors. Study results and limitations: Roughly uniform depth of sequencing across donors was assumed in presence/absence analyses. No immune exposure information besides CMV serostatus was available.

For this clone: Its antigen is not known.

Use of 60 Vbeta and 13 Jbeta primers characterized the PCR. TCRdb's table, derived via immunoSEQ multiplex PCR, lists solely in-frame clones and lacks some. The sample lists about 120,000 clones; roughly 75% were seen once. V was trimmed by 5 bases and J by 8 bases, leaving 18 bases between them. The V gene's germline CDR1 is MDHEN and CDR2 SYDVKM. This CDR3 contains 15 residues. V and J are TRBV28 and TRBJ1-4, with D possibly being TRBD1 (6 bases). This receptor was taken from a woman between 45 and 60 years old in good health and CMV-seronegative. Sequenced sample: PBMCs. The CDR3 spells CASSLMPGQREKLFF. CDR3 in DNA: TGTGCCAGCAGTCTGATGCCGGGACAACGGGAAAAACTGTTTTTT.